The TCR beta chain described here comes from a study of T cell changes during pregnancy in multiple sclerosis. The repertoire was sequenced with immunoSEQ multiplex PCR; TCRdb's copy has only in-frame clones and lacks some. The sample shows some 46,000 clones, over 80% of them seen only once. Looked up from germline, CDR1 is ENHRY and CDR2 is SYGVKD. The ends were cut back, 4 bases at V and 8 bases at J, with 9 bases in the middle. The length of the CDR3 is 12 residues. The TCR was taken from a female donor with multiple sclerosis, enrolled in a pregnancy study. The sample consisted of peripheral blood. This chain uses TRBV10-3 with TRBJ1-3; D is unclear. CDR3: CAISAEEDTIYF. The CDR3 bases are TGTGCCATCAGTGCTGAGGAAGACACCATATATTTT.